This T cell receptor beta chain was observed in a study of blood T cells in healthy people across ages. Donor samples were obtained from healthy Caucasian individuals from Russia, aged about 6 to 100. A J-beta primer mix and a sample-barcoded 5' primer were used in a second PCR of roughly 6 to 11 cycles. TCRdb ran MiXCR on the 5' RACE reads and lists one entry per CDR3 protein. The sample records about 560,000 distinct CDR3 sequences, around 27% being singletons. In this sample, this clonotype turned up a few times. Relative to the germline gene, one junction end is altered; a read error may explain this. Germline V gives CDR1 SGDLS, CDR2 YYNGEE. The CDR3 is 15 residues long. The same data also went into a second study, on T cells of mothers and their children. This second report adds: Samples were obtained from a few healthy Caucasian mothers and their six children. Each mother yielded more than 8 million TCR beta CDR3 reads. Each child yielded around 2.9 million reads.

This TCR came from a boy aged 2-15 years in good health. J is TRBJ2-1 and V is TRBV9, with TRBD2 matching over 9 bases. Sequencing input: blood. The CDR3: CTSSTGASGIIEQFF. The CDR3 DNA sequence: TGTACCAGCAGCACGGGGGCTAGCGGGATTATTGAGCAGTTCTTC.